Listed below are T cell receptor beta chains from one sample, sequenced in a study of T cells after yellow fever vaccination. TCRdb reanalysed the 5' RACE reads using MiXCR and keeps one entry per CDR3 protein. The repertoire holds some 300,000 distinct CDR3 sequences, with around 3.6% as singletons. Sequenced material: PBMCs, taken on the day of the yellow fever booster vaccination. The receptor set was obtained from a man between 18 and 29 years old who received the YFV17D yellow fever vaccine. The CDR3 runs from the conserved cysteine through the conserved F or W. A D gene is named only where the DNA matches it firmly. Clone sizes are given selectively: once, few, many, or a class where the clone is expanded.

CASSLGTGSTWQFF,TGTGCCAGCAGTCTCGGGACAGGATCAACGTGGCAGTTCTTC,TRBV12-3/TRBV12-4,TRBJ2-1,few,TRBD1
CSAVQGARTGANVLTF,TGCAGTGCTGTTCAGGGGGCGCGGACTGGGGCCAACGTCCTGACTTTC,TRBV20-1,TRBJ2-6,.,TRBD1
CASSQDRGRPQHF,TGTGCCAGCAGCCAAGATCGGGGGCGGCCCCAGCATTTT,TRBV4-2,TRBJ1-5,.,.
CASSQNRATLDTQYF,TGCGCCAGCAGCCAGAACCGGGCCACTCTCGATACGCAGTATTTT,TRBV4-3,TRBJ2-3,many,.
CASGPHLGGGHNEQFF,TGTGCTAGTGGTCCCCATCTTGGCGGGGGCCACAATGAGCAGTTCTTC,TRBV12-5,TRBJ2-1,many,.
CATSPRFRSGNTIYF,TGTGCCACCAGCCCACGGTTTCGCTCTGGAAACACCATATATTTT,TRBV15,TRBJ1-3,few,.
CASSQNIREEQPQHF,TGTGCCAGCAGCCAAAATATCCGGGAGGAACAGCCCCAGCATTTT,TRBV3-1,TRBJ1-5,few,.
CASSPVGEKRNTEAFF,TGTGCCAGCTCACCAGTTGGGGAGAAGCGGAACACTGAAGCTTTCTTT,TRBV18,TRBJ1-1,.,.
CASSLNRYATGELFF,TGTGCCAGCAGCTTAAACCGGTATGCCACCGGGGAGCTGTTTTTT,TRBV7-2,TRBJ2-2,few,.
CASSLRQLAKNIQYF,TGTGCCAGCAGCTTGAGGCAGCTAGCCAAAAACATTCAGTACTTC,TRBV7-2,TRBJ2-4,many,.
CASSPNGGAQPQHF,TGTGCCAGCAGTCCTAACGGGGGTGCCCAGCCCCAGCATTTT,TRBV11-2,TRBJ1-5,few,.
CASSGGLAGSDTQYF,TGCGCCAGCAGCGGGGGACTAGCGGGATCAGATACGCAGTATTTT,TRBV5-1,TRBJ2-3,.,TRBD2
CASRGGTEAFF,TGTGCCAGCAGGGGAGGCACTGAAGCTTTCTTT,TRBV10-3,TRBJ1-1,many,.
CASSWVGRSFAEQYF,TGCGCCAGCAGCTGGGTGGGCAGGAGCTTTGCCGAGCAGTACTTC,TRBV5-1,TRBJ2-7,few,.
CSARDTGRGPEHNYEKLFF,TGCAGTGCTAGAGATACGGGCAGGGGACCCGAGCATAACTATGAAAAACTGTTTTTT,TRBV20-1,TRBJ1-4,.,.
CASGAGTGYNEQFF,TGTGCCAGCGGGGCCGGGACTGGCTACAATGAGCAGTTCTTC,TRBV2,TRBJ2-1,many,.
CASSSDPQSGNTIYF,TGTGCCAGCAGCTCGGATCCACAATCTGGAAACACCATATATTTT,TRBV5-6,TRBJ1-3,few,.
CASSRGQGALYEQYF,TGTGCCAGCAGTCGAGGACAGGGGGCTCTCTACGAGCAGTACTTC,TRBV7-7,TRBJ2-7,few,TRBD1
CAIEQGASGQPQHF,TGTGCCATCGAACAGGGGGCTTCGGGCCAGCCCCAGCATTTT,TRBV12-3/TRBV12-4,TRBJ1-5,.,TRBD1
CASSLREGASPLHF,TGTGCCAGCAGTTTAAGGGAGGGGGCTTCACCCCTCCACTTT,TRBV12-3/TRBV12-4,TRBJ1-6,.,TRBD1
CASSYSSRTDTQYF,TGTGCCAGCAGTTACTCTAGTCGCACAGATACGCAGTATTTT,TRBV6-6,TRBJ2-3,many,.
CASKPGQGAYEQYF,TGTGCCAGTAAACCGGGACAGGGAGCCTACGAGCAGTACTTC,TRBV19,TRBJ2-7,many,TRBD1
CASSFYDNEQFF,TGTGCCAGCAGCTTCTACGACAATGAGCAGTTCTTC,TRBV7-2,TRBJ2-1,many,.
CASSVAHGRGGHQETQYF,TGTGCCAGCAGCGTAGCTCACGGCCGGGGGGGCCACCAAGAGACCCAGTACTTC,TRBV9,TRBJ2-5,.,TRBD2
CATSDPGVTEAFF,TGTGCCACCAGCGACCCTGGGGTCACTGAAGCTTTCTTT,TRBV24-1,TRBJ1-1,.,.
CASSPHGTVDTGELFF,TGCGCCAGCAGCCCCCACGGGACAGTAGACACCGGGGAGCTGTTTTTT,TRBV5-1,TRBJ2-2,many,TRBD1
CASSFSLAGGTTDTQYF,TGTGCCAGCAGTTTTTCCCTAGCGGGGGGCACCACAGATACGCAGTATTTT,TRBV27,TRBJ2-3,many,TRBD2
CASGQGGRNSPLHF,TGTGCCAGCGGCCAGGGGGGCCGGAATTCACCCCTCCACTTT,TRBV7-6,TRBJ1-6,few,TRBD1
CASSVLDRDETQYF,TGTGCCAGCAGCGTATTGGACAGGGATGAGACCCAGTACTTC,TRBV9,TRBJ2-5,many,TRBD1
CASSLDGSYEQYF,TGCGCCAGCAGCTTGGACGGCTCCTACGAGCAGTACTTC,TRBV5-1,TRBJ2-7,many,.
CASIRQGGGYTF,TGTGCCAGCATTAGACAGGGTGGTGGCTACACCTTC,TRBV12-3/TRBV12-4,TRBJ1-2,few,TRBD1
CASSQVVAETYEQYF,TGTGCCAGCAGCCAAGTAGTCGCGGAAACCTACGAGCAGTACTTC,TRBV4-2,TRBJ2-7,many,.
CSAYPGGPDQPQHF,TGCAGTGCTTACCCGGGGGGCCCGGATCAGCCCCAGCATTTT,TRBV20-1,TRBJ1-5,many,.
CSSSSEDYGGTQYF,TGTTCAAGCAGCTCCGAGGATTATGGGGGGACCCAGTACTTC,TRBV7-2,TRBJ2-5,once,.
CASSSRAQGKPLHF,TGTGCCAGCAGTTCCAGAGCGCAGGGGAAACCCCTCCACTTT,TRBV12-3/TRBV12-4,TRBJ1-6,few,.
CASSPGTSGTDTQYF,TGTGCCAGCTCACCCGGGACTAGCGGCACAGATACGCAGTATTTT,TRBV18,TRBJ2-3,many,TRBD2
CASSQVHGNTGELFF,TGCGCCAGCAGCCAAGTACACGGAAACACCGGGGAGCTGTTTTTT,TRBV4-1,TRBJ2-2,many,.
CASSQAADPYEQYF,TGCGCCAGCAGCCAAGCCGCTGATCCCTACGAGCAGTACTTC,TRBV4-1,TRBJ2-7,many,.
CASSSLSRGNEQFF,TGTGCCAGCAGCTCGTTGTCGCGGGGCAATGAGCAGTTCTTC,TRBV6-2/TRBV6-3,TRBJ2-1,many,.
CASSSGLGYQPQHF,TGTGCCAGCAGCTCCGGGTTGGGTTACCAGCCCCAGCATTTT,TRBV5-8,TRBJ1-5,.,.
CASSFSGGGGELFF,TGTGCCAGCAGTTTTAGCGGGGGCGGCGGGGAGCTGTTTTTT,TRBV27,TRBJ2-2,.,TRBD2
CASGDTNSDEQFF,TGTGCCAGTGGGGACACAAATAGTGATGAGCAGTTCTTC,TRBV7-3,TRBJ2-1,many,.
CASSGSIDTQYF,TGTGCCAGCAGCGGTTCAATAGATACGCAGTATTTT,TRBV7-2,TRBJ2-3,.,.
CASSPGTEAYEQYF,TGCGCCAGCAGCCCAGGGACAGAAGCCTACGAGCAGTACTTC,TRBV5-1,TRBJ2-7,many,TRBD1
CASSLAPGEGGYTF,TGTGCCAGCAGCTTGGCCCCGGGGGAGGGCGGCTACACCTTC,TRBV5-4,TRBJ1-2,many,.
CASRSARIQETQYF,TGTGCCAGCAGATCGGCCAGAATCCAAGAGACCCAGTACTTC,TRBV2,TRBJ2-5,.,.
CSALTGTEAFF,TGCAGCGCCTTGACAGGGACTGAAGCTTTCTTT,TRBV29-1,TRBJ1-1,many,TRBD1
CASSVEGGQNYGYTF,TGTGCCAGCAGCGTAGAGGGGGGCCAGAACTATGGCTACACCTTC,TRBV9,TRBJ1-2,few,.
CASSAPAAGGYEQYF,TGCGCCAGCAGCGCGCCGGCCGCAGGCGGCTACGAGCAGTACTTC,TRBV5-1,TRBJ2-7,many,.
CASSEQGAYGYTF,TGTGCCAGCAGTGAACAGGGGGCATATGGCTACACCTTC,TRBV6-1,TRBJ1-2,many,TRBD1
CASSQDPGTAKNIQYF,TGCGCCAGCAGCCAAGATCCGGGAACCGCCAAAAACATTCAGTACTTC,TRBV4-1,TRBJ2-4,many,.
CSARELLTGNTGELFF,TGCAGTGCTAGAGAGCTCCTGACAGGGAACACCGGGGAGCTGTTTTTT,TRBV20-1,TRBJ2-2,few,.
CASKGSGSGQPYF,TGTGCCAGCAAGGGATCTGGATCGGGACAGCCGTATTTT,TRBV7-2,TRBJ2-3,many,TRBD1
CASSEQGSNGYTF,TGTGCCAGCAGCGAACAGGGGAGTAACGGCTACACCTTC,TRBV9,TRBJ1-2,.,TRBD1
CASSGGSSYNEQFF,TGTGCCAGCAGCGGGGGGAGCTCCTACAATGAGCAGTTCTTC,TRBV6-5,TRBJ2-1,many,TRBD2
CASSPSGQVETQYF,TGTGCCAGCAGCCCGTCGGGACAGGTAGAGACCCAGTACTTC,TRBV9,TRBJ2-5,few,TRBD1
CASSPSTGSGANVLTF,TGTGCCAGCAGCCCCTCCACAGGGTCCGGGGCCAACGTCCTGACTTTC,TRBV12-3/TRBV12-4,TRBJ2-6,many,.
CAWEGGANEKLFF,TGCGCGTGGGAGGGTGGGGCTAATGAAAAACTGTTTTTT,TRBV20-1,TRBJ1-4,many,.
CATSSEDRGDEQYF,TGTGCCACCAGCAGTGAGGACAGGGGAGACGAGCAGTACTTC,TRBV15,TRBJ2-7,few,TRBD1
CASSTRHYQGRRQETQYF,TGTGCCAGCAGCACCCGACACTATCAGGGACGGCGTCAAGAGACCCAGTACTTC,TRBV7-2,TRBJ2-5,many,.